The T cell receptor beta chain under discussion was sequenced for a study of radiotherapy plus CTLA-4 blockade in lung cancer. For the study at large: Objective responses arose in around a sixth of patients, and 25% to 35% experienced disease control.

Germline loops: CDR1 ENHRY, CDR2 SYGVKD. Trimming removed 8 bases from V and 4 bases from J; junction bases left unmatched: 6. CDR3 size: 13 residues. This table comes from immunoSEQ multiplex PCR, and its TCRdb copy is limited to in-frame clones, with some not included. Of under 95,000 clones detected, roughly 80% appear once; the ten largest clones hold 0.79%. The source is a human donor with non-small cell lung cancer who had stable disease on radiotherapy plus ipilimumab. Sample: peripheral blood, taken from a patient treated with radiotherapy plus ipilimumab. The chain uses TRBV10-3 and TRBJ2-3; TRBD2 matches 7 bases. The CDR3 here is CAIGPSGSDTQYF. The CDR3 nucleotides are TGTGCCATCGGGCCTAGCGGCTCAGATACGCAGTATTTT.